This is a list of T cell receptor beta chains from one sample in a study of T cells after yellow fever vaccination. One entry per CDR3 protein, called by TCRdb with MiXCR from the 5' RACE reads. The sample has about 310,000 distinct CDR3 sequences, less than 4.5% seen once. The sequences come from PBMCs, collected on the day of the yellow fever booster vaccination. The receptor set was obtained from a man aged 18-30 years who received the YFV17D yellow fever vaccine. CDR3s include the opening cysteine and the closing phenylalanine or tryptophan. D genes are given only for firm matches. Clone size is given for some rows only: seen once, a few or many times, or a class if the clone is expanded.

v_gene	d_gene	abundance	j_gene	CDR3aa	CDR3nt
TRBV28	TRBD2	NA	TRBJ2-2	CASSSTSEKAGELFF	TGTGCCAGCAGTTCTACTAGCGAGAAGGCCGGGGAGCTGTTTTTT
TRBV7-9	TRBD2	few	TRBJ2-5	CASSTLAGGLNGETQYF	TGTGCCAGCAGCACACTAGCGGGGGGGCTAAATGGAGAGACCCAGTACTTC
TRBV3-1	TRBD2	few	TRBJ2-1	CASSQSWRGVPYNEQFF	TGTGCCAGCAGCCAGTCCTGGCGGGGGGTCCCGTACAATGAGCAGTTCTTC
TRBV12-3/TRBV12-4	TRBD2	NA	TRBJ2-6	CASSSTQAGLTSGANVLTF	TGTGCCAGCAGTAGCACTCAAGCGGGACTCACCTCTGGGGCCAACGTCCTGACTTTC
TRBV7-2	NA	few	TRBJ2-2	CASSLGRFAGELFF	TGTGCCAGCAGCTTAGGGCGATTTGCCGGGGAGCTGTTTTTT
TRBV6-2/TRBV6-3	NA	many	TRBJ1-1	CASSQSGIEAFF	TGTGCCAGCTCCCAAAGTGGAATTGAAGCTTTCTTT
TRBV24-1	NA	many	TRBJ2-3	CATSPGPGTDTQYF	TGTGCCACCAGTCCGGGTCCGGGCACAGATACGCAGTATTTT
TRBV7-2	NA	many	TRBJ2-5	CASSDSGLEETQYF	TGTGCCAGCAGCGATTCGGGACTGGAAGAGACCCAGTACTTC
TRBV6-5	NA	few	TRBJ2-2	CASRRDPSGELFF	TGTGCCAGCAGAAGGGACCCGTCAGGGGAGCTGTTTTTT
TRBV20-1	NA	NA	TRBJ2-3	CSARIRGDTQYF	TGCAGTGCTAGAATTCGGGGAGATACGCAGTATTTT
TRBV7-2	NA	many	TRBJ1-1	CASSFYTEAFF	TGTGCCAGCAGCTTCTACACTGAAGCTTTCTTT
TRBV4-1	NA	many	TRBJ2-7	CASSQGPYTYEQYF	TGCGCCAGCAGCCAAGGGCCGTACACCTACGAGCAGTACTTC